This entry lists 5 T cell receptor beta chains sequenced from one sample in a study of cytomegalovirus exposure and HLA in healthy donors. 60 Vbeta and 13 Jbeta primers were used in PCR. Data came from immunoSEQ multiplex PCR; TCRdb stores just in-frame clones and leaves some out. The sample has roughly 100,000 clones, approximately 64% seen once. Sample: PBMCs. These TCRs come from a man in his sixties in good health and CMV-seronegative.

The chain has TRBV7-2 and TRBJ2-3; D is perhaps TRBD2 (6 bases). The ends were cut back, 5 bases at V and 5 bases at J, with 20 bases in the middle. This CDR3 has 16 residues. Germline-derived CDR1 and CDR2 are SGHTA and FQGNSA. As DNA, the CDR3 is TGTGCCAGCAGCCCAAGGGCGCCTAGCGAGGGAGATACGCAGTATTTT. Its translation is CASSPRAPSEGDTQYF.

The chain combines TRBV5-1 with TRBJ2-7, with 11 bases matching TRBD2. The CDR3 covers 15 residues. Germline trimming cut 4 bases from V and 4 bases from J; bases unmatched to any gene: 7. From germline, CDR1 is SGHRS and CDR2 YFSETQ. The CDR3 spells CASSSIAGGQYEQYF. Here the CDR3 DNA reads TGCGCCAGCAGCAGCATAGCGGGGGGGCAGTACGAGCAGTACTTC.

This clone was seen just once. V usage is TRBV27 and J usage is TRBJ1-6, with 10 bases lining up with TRBD1. In germline, CDR1 is MNHEY, CDR2 SMNVEV (reference sequence). This CDR3 comprises 18 residues. Unmatched junction bases numbered 7, after V lost 5 bases and J lost 0 bases. The CDR3 sequence is CASSRTGGGFSYNSPLHF. CDR3 nucleotide sequence: TGTGCCAGCAGTCGGACAGGGGGTGGGTTCTCCTATAATTCACCCCTCCACTTT.

The chain carries TRBV27 and TRBJ2-3, with TRBD2 as a possible D gene (5 bases). Trimming left V 6 bases short and J 3 bases short, with 13 bases between. The CDR3 runs to 14 residues. In germline, CDR1 is MNHEY, CDR2 SMNVEV (reference sequence). In DNA form, the CDR3 reads TGTGCCAGCAGCTTAGAGGGTACAACAGATACGCAGTATTTT. This gives the protein CASSLEGTTDTQYF.

This chain connects TRBV5-1 to TRBJ1-3; 8 nucleotides line up with TRBD1. CDR3 length equals 15 residues. CDR1 SGHRS and CDR2 YFSETQ come from the germline V gene. The V gene end was trimmed by 5 bases and the J gene end by 3 bases; junction bases not matched to a gene: 7. The CDR3 DNA follows: TGCGCCAGCAGTTTACAGGGGGTATTTGGAAACACCATATATTTT. Translating it yields CASSLQGVFGNTIYF.